This T cell receptor beta chain was recorded in a study of neurological immune-mediated disorders. Points from the study as a whole: Patients with HTLV-1-associated myelopathy showed the most TCR clonal expansion. Those with multiple sclerosis showed the least, falling below healthy controls.

The cDNA was generated through 5'RACE incorporating 10-nucleotide random UMIs. Whenever a sequencing run was performed, it yielded over 190 million TCR-beta sequences from 15-18 subjects. TCRdb re-called the 5' RACE reads through MiXCR, storing one row per CDR3 protein. The sample shows 40,000 to 45,000 distinct CDR3 sequences, 10% to 15% of them seen only once. This clonotype was seen many times. As yet, its antigen is unknown. The study used blood bank volunteers in Maryland, USA, as healthy controls. The germline gives CDR1 SEHNR, CDR2 FQNEAQ (reference sequence). This CDR3 has 17 amino acids. Trimming took 6 bases from V and 3 from J, leaving 20 bases between them.

The receptor's source is a female donor in good health. The sequenced material came from PBMCs. The chain combines TRBV7-9 with TRBJ1-4; D may be TRBD1 (6 bases). DNA of the CDR3: TGTGCCAGCAGTTTACAGGGTCCGGGGCCGCCTAATGAAAAACTGTTTTTT. Amino acids: CASSLQGPGPPNEKLFF.